Given below is one T cell receptor beta chain in context. Its antigen is undetermined. A junction end diverges from the germline sequence, so it may reflect a read error. The CDR3 has 14 residues. Germline CDR1 is SGHAT and CDR2 is FQNNGV. Each 20-30 mg portion of unsorted bulk tissue served as the source for co-extraction of RNA and DNA. This specimen belongs to a study of tumor-infiltrating lymphocytes in primary liver carcinoma. Overall study results and limits: Overlap between tumor regions exceeded overlap of tumor with adjacent tissue or blood. The top-250-clone fraction was significantly higher in tumors than in blood (p = 0.039).

Synthesis of TCR beta cDNA was carried out from 500 ng total RNA with a constant-region primer. Employing slightly modified ARM-PCR, three nested multiplex PCR rounds were run, and these gave rise to the TCR beta libraries. The first two PCR rounds used TRBV1-TRBV30 primers with a Cbeta primer, 9 to 10 cycles each. From the multiplex PCR reads, TCRdb called clonotypes with MiXCR, one entry per CDR3 protein. The data contain around 88,000 distinct CDR3 sequences, approximately 72% of them singletons. This TCR was sampled from a middle-aged man with primary liver carcinoma and hepatitis B virus infection. Sequences were obtained from tumor-adjacent normal liver tissue. The chain links TRBV11-2 to TRBJ2-6; D may correspond to TRBD1 or TRBD2 (6 bases each). The CDR3 DNA is TGTACCAGCAGCGCGACATGGGGGGCCAGCGTCCTGACTTTC. Its translation: CTSSATWGASVLTF.